This T cell receptor beta chain was retrieved from a study of blood T cell repertoires in COVID-19. From germline, CDR1 is SGDLS and CDR2 YYNGEE. Trimming took 0 bases from V and 4 from J, leaving 10 bases between them. This CDR3 region has 14 residues. Clones were read by immunoSEQ multiplex PCR, and TCRdb kept only the in-frame ones, dropping some. The sample lists 95,000 to 150,000 clones; around 91% were seen once. This clone has a handful of counts. Sequenced sample: peripheral blood. V gene TRBV9 combines with J gene TRBJ1-2, with D hard to call. The receptor's source is a woman in her fifties or sixties with COVID-19, enrolled during active disease. CDR3: CASSVGKGAYGYTF. CDR3 DNA: TGTGCCAGCAGCGTAGGAAAAGGAGCCTATGGCTACACCTTC. Full variable domain (rest looked up from reference TRBV9 and TRBJ1-2): DSGVTQTPKHLITATGQRVTLRCSPRSGDLSVYWYQQSLDQGLQFLIQYYNGEERAKGNILERFSAQQFPDLHSELNLSSLELGDSALYFCASSVGKGAYGYTFGSGTRLTVV.